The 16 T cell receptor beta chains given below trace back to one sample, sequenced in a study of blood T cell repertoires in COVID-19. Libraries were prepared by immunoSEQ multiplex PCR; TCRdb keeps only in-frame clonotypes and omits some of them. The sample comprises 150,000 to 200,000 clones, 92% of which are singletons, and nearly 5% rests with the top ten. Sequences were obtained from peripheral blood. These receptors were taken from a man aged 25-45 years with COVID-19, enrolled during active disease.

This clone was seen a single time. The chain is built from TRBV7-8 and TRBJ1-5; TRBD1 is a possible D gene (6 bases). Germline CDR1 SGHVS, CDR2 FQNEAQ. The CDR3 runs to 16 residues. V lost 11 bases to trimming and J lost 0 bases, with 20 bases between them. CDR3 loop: CASHSDRRNSNQPQHF. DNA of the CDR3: TGTGCCTCCCACTCGGACAGACGCAATAGCAATCAGCCCCAGCATTTT.

CDR3 coding DNA: TGTGCCAGCAGCCATGGACAGGGGCGTTCACCCCTCCACTTT. Translating gives CASSHGQGRSPLHF. The chain has TRBV16 and TRBJ1-6; 9 positions agree with TRBD1. Trimming cost V 3 bases and J 9 bases; bases outside gene matches: 3. Germline values: CDR1 KGHSY, CDR2 FQNENV. This CDR3 contains 14 residues.

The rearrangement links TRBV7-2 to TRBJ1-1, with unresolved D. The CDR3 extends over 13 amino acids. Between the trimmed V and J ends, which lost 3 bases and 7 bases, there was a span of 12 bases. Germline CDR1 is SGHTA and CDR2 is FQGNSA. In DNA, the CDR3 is TGTGCCAGCAGCTTTTGGAGGGATAGTGAAGCTTTCTTT. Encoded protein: CASSFWRDSEAFF.

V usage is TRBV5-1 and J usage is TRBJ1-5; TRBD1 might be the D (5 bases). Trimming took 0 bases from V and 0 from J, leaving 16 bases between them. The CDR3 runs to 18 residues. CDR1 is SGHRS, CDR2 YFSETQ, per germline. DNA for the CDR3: TGCGCCAGCAGCTTGGGGGGCAGGGCCGGGGGTAGCAATCAGCCCCAGCATTTT. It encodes CASSLGGRAGGSNQPQHF.

The CDR3 coding sequence is TGTGCTAGTGGTTTGGTAAGCGGACCGAACACCGGGGAGCTGTTTTTT. Translation gives CASGLVSGPNTGELFF. The genes are TRBV12-5 and TRBJ2-2, with D perhaps matching TRBD2 (5 bases). The CDR3 sequence is 16 residues long. In germline, CDR1 is LGHNT, CDR2 FRNRAP. V was clipped by 0 bases and J by 0 bases, with 8 bases between them.

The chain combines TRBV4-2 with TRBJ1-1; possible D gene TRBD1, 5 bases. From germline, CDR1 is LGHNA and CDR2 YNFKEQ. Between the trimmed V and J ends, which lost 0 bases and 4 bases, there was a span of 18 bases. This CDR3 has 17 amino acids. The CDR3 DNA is TGTGCCAGCAGCCAAGATCTAGGAGCAGCCAGGGTCACTGAAGCTTTCTTT. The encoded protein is CASSQDLGAARVTEAFF.

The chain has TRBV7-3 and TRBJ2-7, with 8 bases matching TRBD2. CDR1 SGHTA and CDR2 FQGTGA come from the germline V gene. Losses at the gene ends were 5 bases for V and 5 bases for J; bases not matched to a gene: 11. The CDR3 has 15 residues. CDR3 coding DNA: TGTGCCAGCAGCACCCAAGCGGGAGAGGTCCACGAGCAGTACTTC. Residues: CASSTQAGEVHEQYF.

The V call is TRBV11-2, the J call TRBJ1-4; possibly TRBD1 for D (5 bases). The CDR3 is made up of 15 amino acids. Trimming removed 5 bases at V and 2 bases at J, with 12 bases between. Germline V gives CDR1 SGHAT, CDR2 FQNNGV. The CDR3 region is CASSVQGGTNEKLFF. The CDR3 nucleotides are TGTGCCAGCAGCGTTCAGGGAGGGACTAATGAAAAACTGTTTTTT. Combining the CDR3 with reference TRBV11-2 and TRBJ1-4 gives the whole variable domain EAGVAQSPRYKIIEKRQSVAFWCNPISGHATLYWYQQILGQGPKLLIQFQNNGVVDDSQLPKDRFSAERLKGVDSTLKIQPAKLEDSAVYLCASSVQGGTNEKLFFGSGTQLSVL.

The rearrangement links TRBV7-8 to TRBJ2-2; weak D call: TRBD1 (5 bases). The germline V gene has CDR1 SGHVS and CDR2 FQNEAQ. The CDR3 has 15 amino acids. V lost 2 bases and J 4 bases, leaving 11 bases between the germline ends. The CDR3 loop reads CASSLREGATGELFF. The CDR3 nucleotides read TGTGCCAGCAGCTTACGTGAAGGGGCCACCGGGGAGCTGTTTTTT.

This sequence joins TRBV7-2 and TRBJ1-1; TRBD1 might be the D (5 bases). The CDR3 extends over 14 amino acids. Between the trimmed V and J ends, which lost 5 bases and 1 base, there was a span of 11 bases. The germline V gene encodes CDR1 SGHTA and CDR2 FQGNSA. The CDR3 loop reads CASSPRQTNTEAFF. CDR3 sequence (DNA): TGTGCCAGCAGCCCCCGACAGACGAACACTGAAGCTTTCTTT.

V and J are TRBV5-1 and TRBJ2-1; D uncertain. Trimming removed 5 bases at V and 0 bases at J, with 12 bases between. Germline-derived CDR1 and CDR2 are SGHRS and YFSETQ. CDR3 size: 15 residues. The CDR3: CASRGGQSSYNEQFF. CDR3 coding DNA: TGCGCCAGCAGGGGTGGGCAGAGCTCCTACAATGAGCAGTTCTTC. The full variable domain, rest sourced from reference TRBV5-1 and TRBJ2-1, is KAGVTQTPRYLIKTRGQQVTLSCSPISGHRSVSWYQQTPGQGLQFLFEYFSETQRNKGNFPGRFSGRQFSNSRSEMNVSTLELGDSALYLCASRGGQSSYNEQFFGPGTRLTVL.

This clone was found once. Here the CDR3 reads CASNERVNSPLHF. CDR3 coding DNA: TGTGCCAGCAACGAGAGGGTGAATTCACCCCTCCACTTT. The genes are TRBV6-5 and TRBJ1-6; D not certain. Trimming shortened V by 7 bases and J by 7 bases, and 11 bases separated the two germline ends. The CDR3 has 13 amino acids. Germline values: CDR1 MNHEY, CDR2 SVGAGI.

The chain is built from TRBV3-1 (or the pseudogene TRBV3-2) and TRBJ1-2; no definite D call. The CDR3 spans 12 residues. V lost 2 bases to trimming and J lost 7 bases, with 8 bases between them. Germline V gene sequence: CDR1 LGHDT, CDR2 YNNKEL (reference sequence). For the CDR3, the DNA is TGTGCCAGCAGCCAAACGGGTCGTGGCTACACCTTC. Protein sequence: CASSQTGRGYTF.

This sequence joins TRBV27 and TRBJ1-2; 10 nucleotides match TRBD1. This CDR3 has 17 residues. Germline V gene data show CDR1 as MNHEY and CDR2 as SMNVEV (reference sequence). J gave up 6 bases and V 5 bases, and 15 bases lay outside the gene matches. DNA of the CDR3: TGTGCCAGCAGTCCCAGGGGTCCGGGACAGGGGTCAGATGGCTACACCTTC. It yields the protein CASSPRGPGQGSDGYTF.

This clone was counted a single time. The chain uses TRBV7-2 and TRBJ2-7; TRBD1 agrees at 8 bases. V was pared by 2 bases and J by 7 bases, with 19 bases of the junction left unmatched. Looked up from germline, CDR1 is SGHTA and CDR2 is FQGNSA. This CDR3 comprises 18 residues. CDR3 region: CASSLLWRTGPHFEEQYF. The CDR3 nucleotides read TGTGCCAGCAGCTTATTATGGCGGACAGGGCCCCATTTTGAGGAGCAGTACTTC.

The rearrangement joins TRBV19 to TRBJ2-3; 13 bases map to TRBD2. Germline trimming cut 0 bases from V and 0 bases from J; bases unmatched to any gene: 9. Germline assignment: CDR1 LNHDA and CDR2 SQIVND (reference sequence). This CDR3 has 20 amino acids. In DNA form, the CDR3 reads TGTGCCAGTAGTATAGAATTACCGGGACTAGCGGGGTATAGCACAGATACGCAGTATTTT. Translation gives CASSIELPGLAGYSTDTQYF.